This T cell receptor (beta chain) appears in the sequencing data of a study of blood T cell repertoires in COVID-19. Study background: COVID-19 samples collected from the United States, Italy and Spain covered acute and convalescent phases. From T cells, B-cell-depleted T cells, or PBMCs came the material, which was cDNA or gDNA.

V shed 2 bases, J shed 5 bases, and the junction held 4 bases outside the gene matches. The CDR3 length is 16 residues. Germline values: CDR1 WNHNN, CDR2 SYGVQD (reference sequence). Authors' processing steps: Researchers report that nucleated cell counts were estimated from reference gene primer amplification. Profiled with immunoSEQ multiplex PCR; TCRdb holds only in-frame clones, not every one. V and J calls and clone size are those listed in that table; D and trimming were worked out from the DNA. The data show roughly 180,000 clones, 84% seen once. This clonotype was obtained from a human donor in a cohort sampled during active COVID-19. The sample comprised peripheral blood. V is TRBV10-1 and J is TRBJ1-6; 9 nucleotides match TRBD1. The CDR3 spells CASSEGTGFDNSPLHF. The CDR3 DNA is TGCGCCAGCAGTGAGGGGACAGGGTTCGATAATTCACCCCTCCACTTT.